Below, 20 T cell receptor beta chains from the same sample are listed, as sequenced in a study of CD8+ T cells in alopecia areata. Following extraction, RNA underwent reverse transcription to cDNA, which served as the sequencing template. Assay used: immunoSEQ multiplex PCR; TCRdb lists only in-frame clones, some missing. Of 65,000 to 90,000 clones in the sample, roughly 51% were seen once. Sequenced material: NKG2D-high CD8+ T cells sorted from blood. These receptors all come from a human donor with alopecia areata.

Here the CDR3 reads CASSLWASSYEQYF. As DNA, the CDR3 is TGTGCCAGCAGCTTATGGGCCAGCTCCTACGAGCAGTACTTC. This rearrangement joins TRBV11-3 to TRBJ2-7; D is unresolved. Germline loops: CDR1 SGHNT, CDR2 YENEEA. The CDR3 is made up of 14 amino acids. The ends were cut back, 2 bases at V and 0 bases at J, with 8 bases in the middle.

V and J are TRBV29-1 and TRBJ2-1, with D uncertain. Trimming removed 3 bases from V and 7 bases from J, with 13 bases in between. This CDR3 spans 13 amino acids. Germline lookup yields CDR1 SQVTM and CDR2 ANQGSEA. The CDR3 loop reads CSVDLGYGNEQFF. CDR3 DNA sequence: TGCAGCGTTGATTTAGGCTACGGGAATGAGCAGTTCTTC.

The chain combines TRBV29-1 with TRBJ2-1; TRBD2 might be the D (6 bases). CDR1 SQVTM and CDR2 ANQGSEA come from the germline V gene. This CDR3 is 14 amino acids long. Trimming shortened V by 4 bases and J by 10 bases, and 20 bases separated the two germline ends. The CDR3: CSVAGLEDQVEQFF. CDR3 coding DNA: TGCAGCGTTGCGGGACTGGAGGACCAGGTGGAGCAGTTCTTC.

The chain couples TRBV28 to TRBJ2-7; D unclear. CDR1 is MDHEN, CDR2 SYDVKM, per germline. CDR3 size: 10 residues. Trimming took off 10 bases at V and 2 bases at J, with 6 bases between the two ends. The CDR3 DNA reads TGTGCCACCCCACCCTACGAGCAGTACTTC. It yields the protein CATPPYEQYF.

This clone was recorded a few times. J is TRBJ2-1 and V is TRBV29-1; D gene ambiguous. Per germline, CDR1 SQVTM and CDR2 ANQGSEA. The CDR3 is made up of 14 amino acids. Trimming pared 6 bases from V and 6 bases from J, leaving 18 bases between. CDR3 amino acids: CSVSGLAVSNEQFF. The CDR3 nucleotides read TGCAGCGTGTCCGGGTTGGCGGTTTCCAATGAGCAGTTCTTC.

The CDR3 spells CSCGGRSYEQYF. In DNA, the CDR3 is TGCAGCTGCGGGGGGAGGTCCTACGAGCAGTACTTC. V usage is TRBV29-1 and J usage is TRBJ2-7; the match to TRBD2 covers 8 bases. Germline trimming cut 8 bases from V and 1 base from J; bases unmatched to any gene: 4. CDR3 length: 12 amino acids. Germline V CDR1 and CDR2: SQVTM, ANQGSEA.

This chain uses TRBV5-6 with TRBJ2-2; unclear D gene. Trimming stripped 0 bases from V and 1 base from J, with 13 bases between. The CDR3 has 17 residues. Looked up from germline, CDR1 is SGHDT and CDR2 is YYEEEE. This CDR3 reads CASSLAGPQRNTGELFF. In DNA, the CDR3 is TGTGCCAGCAGCTTGGCCGGGCCCCAGAGGAACACCGGGGAGCTGTTTTTT.

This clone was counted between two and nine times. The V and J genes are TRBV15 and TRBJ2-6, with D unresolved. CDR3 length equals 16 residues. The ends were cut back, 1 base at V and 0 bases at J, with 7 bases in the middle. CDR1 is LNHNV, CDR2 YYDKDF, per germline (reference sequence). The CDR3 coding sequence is TGTGCCACCAGCAGAGCTCGCGGCTCTGGGGCCAACGTCCTGACTTTC. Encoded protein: CATSRARGSGANVLTF.

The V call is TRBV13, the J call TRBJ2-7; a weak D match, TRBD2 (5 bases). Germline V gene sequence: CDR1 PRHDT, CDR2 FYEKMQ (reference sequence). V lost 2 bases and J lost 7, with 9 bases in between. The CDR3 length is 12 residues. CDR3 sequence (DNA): TGTGCCAGCAGCTTACGAGGGAAAGAGCAGTACTTC. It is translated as CASSLRGKEQYF. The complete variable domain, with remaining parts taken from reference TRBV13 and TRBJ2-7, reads AAGVIQSPRHLIKEKRETATLKCYPIPRHDTVYWYQQGPGQDPQFLISFYEKMQSDKGSIPDRFSAQQFSDYHSELNMSSLELGDSALYFCASSLRGKEQYFGPGTRLTVT.

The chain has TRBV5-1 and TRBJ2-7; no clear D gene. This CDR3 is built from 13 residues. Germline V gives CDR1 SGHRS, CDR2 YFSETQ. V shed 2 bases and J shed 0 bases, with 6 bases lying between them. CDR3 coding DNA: TGCGCCAGCAGCTTTACGGGCTCCTACGAGCAGTACTTC. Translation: CASSFTGSYEQYF.

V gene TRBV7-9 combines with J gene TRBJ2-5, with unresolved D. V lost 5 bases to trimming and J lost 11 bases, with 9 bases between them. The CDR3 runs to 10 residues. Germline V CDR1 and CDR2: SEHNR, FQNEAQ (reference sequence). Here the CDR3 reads CASSQEEQYF. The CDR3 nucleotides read TGTGCCAGCAGCCAAGAAGAGCAGTACTTC. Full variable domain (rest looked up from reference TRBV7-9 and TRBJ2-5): DTGVSQNPRHKITKRGQNVTFRCDPISEHNRLYWYRQTLGQGPEFLTYFQNEAQLEKSRLLSDRFSAERPKGSFSTLEIQRTEQGDSAMYLCASSQEEQYFGPGTRLLVL.

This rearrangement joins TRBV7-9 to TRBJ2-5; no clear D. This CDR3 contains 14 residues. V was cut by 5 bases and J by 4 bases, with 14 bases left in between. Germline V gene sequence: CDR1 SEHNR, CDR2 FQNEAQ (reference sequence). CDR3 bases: TGTGCCAGCAGCCCTTCCGAAAGGCGAGAGACCCAGTACTTC. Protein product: CASSPSERRETQYF.

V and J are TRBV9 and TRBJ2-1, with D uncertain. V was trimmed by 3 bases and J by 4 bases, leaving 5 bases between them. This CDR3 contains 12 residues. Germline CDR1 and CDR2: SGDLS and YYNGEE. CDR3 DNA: TGTGCCAGCAGCGGGTTATACAATGAGCAGTTCTTC. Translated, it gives CASSGLYNEQFF.

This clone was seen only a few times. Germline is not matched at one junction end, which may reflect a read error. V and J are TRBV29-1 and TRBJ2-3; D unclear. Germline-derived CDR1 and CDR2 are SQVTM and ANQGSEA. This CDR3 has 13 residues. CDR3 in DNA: TGCAGCGTTGAAAAAATTAGCAGAGATACGCAGTATTTT. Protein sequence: CSVEKISRDTQYF.

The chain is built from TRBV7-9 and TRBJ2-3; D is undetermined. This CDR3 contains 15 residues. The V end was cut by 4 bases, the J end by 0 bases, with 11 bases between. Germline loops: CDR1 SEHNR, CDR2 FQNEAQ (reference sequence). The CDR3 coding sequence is TGTGCCAGCAGCTCCCCCCTCGACAGCACAGATACGCAGTATTTT. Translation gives CASSSPLDSTDTQYF.

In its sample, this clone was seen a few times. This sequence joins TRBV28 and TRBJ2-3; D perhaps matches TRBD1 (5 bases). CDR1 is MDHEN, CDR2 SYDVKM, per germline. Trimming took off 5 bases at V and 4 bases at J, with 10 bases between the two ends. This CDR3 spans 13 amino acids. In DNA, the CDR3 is TGTGCCAGCAGTGTGACCAGGGCAGATACGCAGTATTTT. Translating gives CASSVTRADTQYF.

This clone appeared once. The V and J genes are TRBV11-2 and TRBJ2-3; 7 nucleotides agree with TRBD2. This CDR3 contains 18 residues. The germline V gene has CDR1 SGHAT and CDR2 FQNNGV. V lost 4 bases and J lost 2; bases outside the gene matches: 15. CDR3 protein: CASSSMEEFAGDTDTQYF. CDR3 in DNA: TGTGCCAGCAGCTCCATGGAGGAATTTGCGGGGGACACAGATACGCAGTATTTT.

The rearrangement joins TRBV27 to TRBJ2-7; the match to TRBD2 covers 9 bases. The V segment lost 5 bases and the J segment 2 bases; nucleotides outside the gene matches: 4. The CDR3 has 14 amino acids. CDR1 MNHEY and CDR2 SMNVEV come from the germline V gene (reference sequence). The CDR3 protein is CASSLSGSPYEQYF. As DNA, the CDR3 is TGTGCCAGCAGTCTTAGCGGGAGTCCCTACGAGCAGTACTTC.

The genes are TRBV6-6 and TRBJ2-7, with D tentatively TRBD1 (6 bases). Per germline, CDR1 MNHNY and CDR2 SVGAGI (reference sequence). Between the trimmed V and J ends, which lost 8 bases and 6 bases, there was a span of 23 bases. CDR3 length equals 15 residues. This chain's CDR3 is CASRTFGRGSGEQYF. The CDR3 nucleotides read TGTGCCAGCCGAACTTTCGGTAGGGGGTCGGGCGAGCAGTACTTC.

This CDR3 is CASSELGSTEAFF. CDR3 sequence (DNA): TGTGCCAGCAGTGAATTAGGGAGCACTGAAGCTTTCTTT. The V gene is TRBV25-1, the J gene TRBJ1-1; no definite D call. V gave up 1 base and J gave up 4 bases, with 7 bases separating them. Germline CDR1 and CDR2: MGHDK and SYGVNS. This CDR3 contains 13 residues.